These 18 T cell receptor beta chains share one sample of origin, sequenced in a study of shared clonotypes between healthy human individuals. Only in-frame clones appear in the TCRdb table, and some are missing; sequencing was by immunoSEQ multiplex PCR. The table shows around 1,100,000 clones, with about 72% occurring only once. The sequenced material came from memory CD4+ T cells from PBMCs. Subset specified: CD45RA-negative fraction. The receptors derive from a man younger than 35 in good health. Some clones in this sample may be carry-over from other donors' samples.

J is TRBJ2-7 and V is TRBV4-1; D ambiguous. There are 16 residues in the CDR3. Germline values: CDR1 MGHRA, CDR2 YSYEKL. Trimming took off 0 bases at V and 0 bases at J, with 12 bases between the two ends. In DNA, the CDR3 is TGCGCCAGCAGCCAAGATAGCCAGGTTAGCTCCTACGAGCAGTACTTC. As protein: CASSQDSQVSSYEQYF.

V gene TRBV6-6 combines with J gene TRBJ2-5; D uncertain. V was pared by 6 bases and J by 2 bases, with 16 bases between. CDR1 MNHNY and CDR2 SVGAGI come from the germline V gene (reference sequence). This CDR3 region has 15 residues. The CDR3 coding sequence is TGTGCCAGCAGCCGCCCGACTCTTCGTCAAGAGACCCAGTACTTC. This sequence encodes CASSRPTLRQETQYF.

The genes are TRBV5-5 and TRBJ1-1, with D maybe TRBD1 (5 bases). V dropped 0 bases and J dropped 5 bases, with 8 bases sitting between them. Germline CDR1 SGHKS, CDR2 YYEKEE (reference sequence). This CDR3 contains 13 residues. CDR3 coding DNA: TGTGCCAGCAGCTTGGAGGGACGGACTGAAGCTTTCTTT. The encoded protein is CASSLEGRTEAFF.

For the CDR3, the DNA is TGCAGCGTTGATTTAGGGCTAGCGGGAGCCAAAAACATTCAGTACTTC. Amino acids: CSVDLGLAGAKNIQYF. The rearrangement uses TRBV29-1 and TRBJ2-4; 8 bases line up with TRBD2. J gave up 0 bases and V 3 bases, and 7 bases lay outside the gene matches. This CDR3 spans 16 amino acids. Germline lookup yields CDR1 SQVTM and CDR2 ANQGSEA.

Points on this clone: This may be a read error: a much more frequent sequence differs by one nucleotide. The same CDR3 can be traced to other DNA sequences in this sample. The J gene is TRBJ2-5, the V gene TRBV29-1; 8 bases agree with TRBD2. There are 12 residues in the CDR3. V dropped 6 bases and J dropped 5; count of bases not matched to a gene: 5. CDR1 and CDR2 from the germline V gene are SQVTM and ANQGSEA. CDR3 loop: CSVGLAGETQYF. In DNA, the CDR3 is TGCAGCGTGGGGCTAGCGGGTGAGACCCAGTACTTC.

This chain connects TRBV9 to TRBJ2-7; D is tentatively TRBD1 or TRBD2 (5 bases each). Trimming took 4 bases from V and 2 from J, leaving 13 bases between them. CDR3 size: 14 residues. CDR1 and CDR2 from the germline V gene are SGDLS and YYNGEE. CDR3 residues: CASSPGALPYEQYF. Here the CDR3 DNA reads TGTGCCAGCAGCCCCGGGGCTCTACCCTACGAGCAGTACTTC.

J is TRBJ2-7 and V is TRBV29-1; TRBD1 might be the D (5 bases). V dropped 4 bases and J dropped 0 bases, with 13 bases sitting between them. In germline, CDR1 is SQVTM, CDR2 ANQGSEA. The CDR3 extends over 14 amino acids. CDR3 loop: CSVGWGLHSYEQYF. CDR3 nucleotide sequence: TGCAGCGTTGGGTGGGGCTTACACTCCTACGAGCAGTACTTC.

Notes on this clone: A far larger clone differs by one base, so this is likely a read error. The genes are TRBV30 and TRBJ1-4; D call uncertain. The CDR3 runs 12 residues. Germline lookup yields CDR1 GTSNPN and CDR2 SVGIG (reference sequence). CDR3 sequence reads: CAWSASRERLFF. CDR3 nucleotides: TGTGCCTGGAGTGCCTCTCGGGAAAGACTGTTTTTT.

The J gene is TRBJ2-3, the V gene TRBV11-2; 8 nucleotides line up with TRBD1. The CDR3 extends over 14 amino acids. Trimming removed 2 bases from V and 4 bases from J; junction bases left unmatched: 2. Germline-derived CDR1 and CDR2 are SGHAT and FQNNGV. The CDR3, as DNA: TGTGCCAGCAGCTTACCAGGGGGCCCAGATACGCAGTATTTT. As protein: CASSLPGGPDTQYF.

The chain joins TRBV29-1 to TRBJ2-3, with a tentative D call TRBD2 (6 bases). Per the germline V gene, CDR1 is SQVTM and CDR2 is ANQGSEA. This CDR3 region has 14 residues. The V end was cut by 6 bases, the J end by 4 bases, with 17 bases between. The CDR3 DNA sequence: TGCAGCGTGCACACGGGCCGCGGGGCAGATACGCAGTATTTT. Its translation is CSVHTGRGADTQYF.

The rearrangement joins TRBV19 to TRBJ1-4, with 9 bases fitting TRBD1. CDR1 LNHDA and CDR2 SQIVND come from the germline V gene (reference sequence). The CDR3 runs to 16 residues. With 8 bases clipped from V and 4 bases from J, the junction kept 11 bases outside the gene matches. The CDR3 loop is CASRTGDGRFNEKLFF. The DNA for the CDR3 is TGTGCCAGTCGGACAGGGGACGGTCGGTTTAATGAAAAACTGTTTTTT.

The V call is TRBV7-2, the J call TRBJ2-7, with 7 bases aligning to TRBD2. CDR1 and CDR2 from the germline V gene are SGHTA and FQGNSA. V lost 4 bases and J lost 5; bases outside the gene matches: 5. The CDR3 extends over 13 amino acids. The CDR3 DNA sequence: TGTGCCAGCAGCTCTTCTAGCGGCAACGAGCAGTACTTC. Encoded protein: CASSSSSGNEQYF.

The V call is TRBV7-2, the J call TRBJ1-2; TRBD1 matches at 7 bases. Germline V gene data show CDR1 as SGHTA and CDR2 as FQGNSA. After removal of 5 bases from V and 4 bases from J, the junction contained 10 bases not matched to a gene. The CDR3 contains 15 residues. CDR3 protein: CASSPPGDSLYGYTF. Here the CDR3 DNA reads TGTGCCAGCAGCCCGCCTGGGGACAGTCTCTATGGCTACACCTTC. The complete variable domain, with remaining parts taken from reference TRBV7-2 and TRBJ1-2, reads GAGVSQSPSNKVTEKGKDVELRCDPISGHTALYWYRQSLGQGLEFLIYFQGNSAPDKSGLPSDRFSAERTGGSVSTLTIQRTQQEDSAVYLCASSPPGDSLYGYTFGSGTRLTVV.

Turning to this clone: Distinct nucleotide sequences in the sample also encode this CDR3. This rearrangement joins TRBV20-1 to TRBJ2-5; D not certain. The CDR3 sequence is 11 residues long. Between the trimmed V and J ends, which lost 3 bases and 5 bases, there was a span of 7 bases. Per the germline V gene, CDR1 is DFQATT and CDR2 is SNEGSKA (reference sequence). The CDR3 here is CSASGRETQYF. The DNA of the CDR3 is TGCAGTGCTAGTGGTAGGGAGACCCAGTACTTC.

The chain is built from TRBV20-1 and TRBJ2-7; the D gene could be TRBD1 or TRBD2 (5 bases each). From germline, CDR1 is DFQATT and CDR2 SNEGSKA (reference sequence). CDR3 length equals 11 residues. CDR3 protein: CSASSRGEQYF. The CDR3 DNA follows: TGCAGCGCCTCATCGAGGGGCGAGCAGTACTTC.

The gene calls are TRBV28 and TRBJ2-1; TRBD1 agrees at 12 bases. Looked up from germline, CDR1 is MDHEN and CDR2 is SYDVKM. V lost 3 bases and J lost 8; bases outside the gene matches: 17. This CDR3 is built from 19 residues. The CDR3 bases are TGTGCCAGCAGTTTTGGGACAGGGGGCGCGTTTGCGGGGGTAGATGAGCAGTTCTTC. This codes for CASSFGTGGAFAGVDEQFF.

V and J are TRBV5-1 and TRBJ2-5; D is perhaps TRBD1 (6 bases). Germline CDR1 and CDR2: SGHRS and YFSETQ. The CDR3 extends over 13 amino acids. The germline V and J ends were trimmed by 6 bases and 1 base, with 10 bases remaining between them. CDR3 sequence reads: CASNVGAQETQYF. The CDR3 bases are TGCGCCAGCAATGTGGGGGCCCAAGAGACCCAGTACTTC.

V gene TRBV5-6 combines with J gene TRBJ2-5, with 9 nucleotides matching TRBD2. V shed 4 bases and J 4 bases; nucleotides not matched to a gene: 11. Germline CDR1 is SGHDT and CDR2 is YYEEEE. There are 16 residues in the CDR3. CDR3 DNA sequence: TGTGCCAGCAGCACTCAGGCTAGCGGGACCCGAGAGACCCAGTACTTC. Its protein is CASSTQASGTRETQYF.